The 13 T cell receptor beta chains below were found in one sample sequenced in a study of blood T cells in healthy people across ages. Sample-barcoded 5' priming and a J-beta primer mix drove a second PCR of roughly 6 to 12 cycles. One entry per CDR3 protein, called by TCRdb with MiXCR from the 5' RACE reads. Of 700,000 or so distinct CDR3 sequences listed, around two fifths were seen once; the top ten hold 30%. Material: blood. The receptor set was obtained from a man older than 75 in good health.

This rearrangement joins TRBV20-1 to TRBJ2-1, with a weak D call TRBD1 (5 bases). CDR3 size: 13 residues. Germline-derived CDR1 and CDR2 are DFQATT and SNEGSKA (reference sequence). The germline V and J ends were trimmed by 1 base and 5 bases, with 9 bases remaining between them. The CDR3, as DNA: TGCAGTGCTAGAGCCCAGGGAAACAATGAGCAGTTCTTC. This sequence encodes CSARAQGNNEQFF.

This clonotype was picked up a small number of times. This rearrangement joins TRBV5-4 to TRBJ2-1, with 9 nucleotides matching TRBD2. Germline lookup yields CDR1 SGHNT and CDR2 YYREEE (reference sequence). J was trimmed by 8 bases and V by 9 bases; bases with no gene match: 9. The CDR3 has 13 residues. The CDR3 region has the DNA TGTGCCACTACCGGGACTAGCCAGGATGAGCAGTTCTTC. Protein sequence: CATTGTSQDEQFF.

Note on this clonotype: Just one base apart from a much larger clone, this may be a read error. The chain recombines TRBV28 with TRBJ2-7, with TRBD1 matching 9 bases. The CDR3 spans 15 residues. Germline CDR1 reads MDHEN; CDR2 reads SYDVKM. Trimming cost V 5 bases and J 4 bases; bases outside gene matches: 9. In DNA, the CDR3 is TGTGCCAGCAGTGTGCAGGGACAGGGCCTATACGAGCAGTACTTC. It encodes CASSVQGQGLYEQYF.

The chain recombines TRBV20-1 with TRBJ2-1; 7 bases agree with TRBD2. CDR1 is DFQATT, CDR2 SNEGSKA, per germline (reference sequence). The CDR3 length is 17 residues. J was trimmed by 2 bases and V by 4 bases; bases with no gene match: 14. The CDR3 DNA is TGCAGTGCTACGCCCTTCGGCGGGAGTGGACCCTACAATGAGCAGTTCTTC. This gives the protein CSATPFGGSGPYNEQFF.

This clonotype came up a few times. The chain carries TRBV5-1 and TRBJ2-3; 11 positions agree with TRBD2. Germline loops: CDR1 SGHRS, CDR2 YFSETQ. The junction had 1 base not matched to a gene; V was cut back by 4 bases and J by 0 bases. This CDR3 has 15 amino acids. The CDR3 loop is CASSPSGRSTDTQYF. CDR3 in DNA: TGCGCCAGCAGCCCTAGCGGGAGGAGCACAGATACGCAGTATTTT.

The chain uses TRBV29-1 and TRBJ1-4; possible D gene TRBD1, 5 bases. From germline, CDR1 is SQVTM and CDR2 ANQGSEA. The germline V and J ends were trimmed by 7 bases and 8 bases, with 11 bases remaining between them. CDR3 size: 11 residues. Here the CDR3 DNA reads TGCAGCGGTGGGGGACGCGAAAAACTGTTTTTT. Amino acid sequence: CSGGGREKLFF.

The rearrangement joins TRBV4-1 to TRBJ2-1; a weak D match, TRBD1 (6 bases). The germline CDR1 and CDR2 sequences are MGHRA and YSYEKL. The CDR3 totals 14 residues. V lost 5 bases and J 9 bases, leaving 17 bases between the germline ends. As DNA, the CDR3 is TGCGCCAGCAGCACCCCAAAACAGGGCCCTGAGCAGTTCTTC. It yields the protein CASSTPKQGPEQFF.

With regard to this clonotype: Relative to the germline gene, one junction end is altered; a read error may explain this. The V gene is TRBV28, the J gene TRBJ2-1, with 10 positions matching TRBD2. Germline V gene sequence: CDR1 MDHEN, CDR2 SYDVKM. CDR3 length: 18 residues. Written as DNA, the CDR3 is TGTGCCGGCAGTCCCGAGCGGGAGGGCCTGAACGTCTTCAATGAGCAGTTCTTC. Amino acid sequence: CAGSPEREGLNVFNEQFF.

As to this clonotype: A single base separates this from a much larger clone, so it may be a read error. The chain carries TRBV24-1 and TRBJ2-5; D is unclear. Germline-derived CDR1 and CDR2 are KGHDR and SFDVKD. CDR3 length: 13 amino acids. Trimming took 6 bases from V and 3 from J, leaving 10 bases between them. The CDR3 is CATSNQPEETQYF. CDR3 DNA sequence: TGTGCCACCAGTAATCAGCCCGAAGAGACCCAGTACTTC.

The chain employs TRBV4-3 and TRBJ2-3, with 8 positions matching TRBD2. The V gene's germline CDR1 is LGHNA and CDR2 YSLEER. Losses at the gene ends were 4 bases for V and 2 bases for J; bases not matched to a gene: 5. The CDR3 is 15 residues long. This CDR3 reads CASSPVTSVTDTQYF. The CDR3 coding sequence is TGCGCCAGCAGCCCCGTGACTAGCGTCACAGATACGCAGTATTTT.

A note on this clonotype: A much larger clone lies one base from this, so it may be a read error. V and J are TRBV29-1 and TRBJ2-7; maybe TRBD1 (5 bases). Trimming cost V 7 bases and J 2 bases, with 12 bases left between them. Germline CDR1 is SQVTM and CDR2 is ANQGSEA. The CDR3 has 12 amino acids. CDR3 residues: CSAKEQAYEQYF. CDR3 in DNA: TGCAGCGCCAAAGAACAGGCCTACGAGCAGTACTTC.

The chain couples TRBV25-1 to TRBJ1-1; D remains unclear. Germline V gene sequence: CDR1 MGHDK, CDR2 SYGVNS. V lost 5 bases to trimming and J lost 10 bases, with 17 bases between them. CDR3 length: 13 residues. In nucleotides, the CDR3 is TGTGCCAGCAGTAACACGGCGGGGTTTGGAGCTTTCTTT. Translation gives CASSNTAGFGAFF.

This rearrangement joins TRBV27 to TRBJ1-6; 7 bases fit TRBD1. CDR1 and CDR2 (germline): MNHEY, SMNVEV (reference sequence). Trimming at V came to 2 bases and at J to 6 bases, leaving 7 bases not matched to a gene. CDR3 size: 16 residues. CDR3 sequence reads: CASSLKGRQGNSPLHF. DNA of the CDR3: TGTGCCAGCAGTTTAAAGGGCCGACAGGGTAATTCACCCCTCCACTTT.